This record looks at one T cell receptor (beta chain) sequence and its context. Its matching antigen is unknown. Repertoires were generated with immunoSEQ multiplex PCR, while TCRdb's copy carries only in-frame clones and drops some. The data show about 77,000 clones, around 83% seen once. The data belong to a study of OX40 agonist ivuxolimab in advanced cancers. Study in general: Partial responses were achieved by three patients, of whom one had hepatocellular carcinoma and two had cutaneous melanoma.

General study findings and limits: The authors did not determine the antigen specificity of the expanded peripheral T cells. Normalized T-cell clonal expansion was also low in some nonresponders. Among the lowest peripheral clonal expansion occurred in 0.1-3.0 mg/kg partial responders.

This TCR was sampled from an adult with an advanced solid tumor such as melanoma, head and neck, liver or kidney cancer. Sequencing used CD4+ or CD8+ T cells sorted from blood, obtained in a trial of the OX40 agonist ivuxolimab.

CDR3 DNA: TGTGCCAGCAGCCAATGGGACAGGGCCTTAGATACGCAGTATTTT. Its translation: CASSQWDRALDTQYF. The chain joins TRBV4-2 to TRBJ2-3, with 9 bases fitting TRBD1. Germline CDR1 and CDR2: LGHNA and YNFKEQ. This CDR3 contains 15 residues. Germline trimming cut 2 bases from V and 5 bases from J; bases unmatched to any gene: 5.